Detailed here is one TCR beta chain. The antigen it binds to is not known. No per-base quality is available; no much larger clone lies one base away. The sample belongs to a study of post-analysis software for immune sequencing data (dated by TCRdb to between 2015 and 2017). Turning to the overall study: Disease courses on record covered relapsing-remitting, secondary progressive and progressive-relapsing multiple sclerosis, though some patients had no subtype annotation. The patient repertoires were compared against 10 to 12 previously published healthy control repertoires obtained from donors aged about 6 to 28 years. A subset of samples was prepared in parallel using single-end sample barcoding, then pooled and co-amplified after Illumina adapter ligation. What the research found in general, with its limitations: Direct clustering with F measure showed strong co-clustering of samples prepared in the same batch, prompting a batch-effect correction. Normalized Chao1 diversity was significantly lower in multiple sclerosis patients than controls, suggesting substantial peripheral T-cell clonal expansion. The multiple sclerosis patient group was slightly younger than the control group. A handful of TRBV segments, including TRBV5-6, TRBV5-1 and TRBV20-1, were significantly more frequent in patients than controls.

Per the publication, the time point label means: second blood draw from one MS patient after hematopoietic stem cell transplantation. To demonstrate the VDJtools post-analysis software, the study profiled TCR beta repertoires from the peripheral blood of about 13 young patients with multiple sclerosis. The patients with multiple sclerosis were children and adolescents between roughly 6 and 17 years of age. Receptor amplification or capture employed PCR. Sequencing was carried out with an Illumina HiSeq 2500. To reduce PCR and sequencing biases, unique molecular identifiers were built into the TCR beta cDNA libraries. Roughly 500,000 cDNA molecules were obtained per 1 to 10 million input T cells, so each molecule approximated one T cell. The patient libraries were prepared and sequenced with the same protocol used for the earlier healthy control dataset. Within a given batch, samples were prepared together, multiplexed and sequenced on the same HiSeq lane. From the authors' description of their analysis: MIGEC was used to process the raw barcoded reads, and molecular identifier groups with only a single read were discarded before consensus assembly and CDR3 extraction. VDJtools was used for post-analysis of the clonotype tables, and diversity was normalized by down-sampling every dataset to the size of the smallest sample. In repertoire overlap clustering, CDR3 amino acid sequences, but not nucleotide sequences, were matched to correct batch-related cross-sample contamination. The public reads were reanalyzed by TCRdb: fastp trimming at Q25, MiXCR alignment, in-frame beta chains only. All rows with the same CDR3 protein become a single entry with the most common DNA and genes. TCRdb's processing, not the authors', yielded these V and J calls. The sample includes about 160,000 distinct CDR3 sequences, with roughly 34% observed a single time. 28% of the sample belongs to the ten largest clones.

V is reduced by 5 bases and J by 7 bases, leaving a spacing of 7 bases between them. The CDR3 has 11 amino acids, counting the end cysteine and phenylalanine. Only the CDR3 part of the read is kept: 33 bases, read in frame from the first base. The germline V gene sets CDR1 to SGHRS and CDR2 to YFSETQ. The sequence joins TRBV5-1 to TRBJ2-1, with the D gene call left open. The sample in question was blood, obtained after autologous hematopoietic stem cell transplantation. The receptor was derived from a girl between 5 and 17 years old with multiple sclerosis. Donor details come from another sample of the same person, matched by shared clones. The CDR3: CASRDGNEQFF. The bases read TGCGCCAGCAGGGATGGGAATGAGCAGTTCTTC. With the portions outside the CDR3 filled from the reference TRBV5-1 and TRBJ2-1 genes, the complete variable region becomes KAGVTQTPRYLIKTRGQQVTLSCSPISGHRSVSWYQQTPGQGLQFLFEYFSETQRNKGNFPGRFSGRQFSNSRSEMNVSTLELGDSALYLCASRDGNEQFFGPGTRLTVL.